Sequencing of this TCR beta chain was carried out in a study of blood T cell repertoires in COVID-19. Study-wide background: The samples span acute and convalescent COVID-19 from the United States, Italy and Spain.

Enrolled through a virtual design, the participants were between roughly 18 and 95 years of age and came from about two dozen US areas. Produced via immunoSEQ multiplex PCR; TCRdb's table is partial and in-frame only. The data contain 210,000 or so clones, about 80% of them singletons. Germline CDR1 is SQVTM and CDR2 is ANQGSEA. The CDR3 is 11 amino acids. J was trimmed by 3 bases and V by 7 bases; bases with no gene match: 0. The clonotype originates from a woman aged 45-65 years who had been exposed to COVID-19. The chain joins TRBV29-1 to TRBJ2-5, with 9 bases identical to TRBD1. The specimen sequenced was PBMCs or T cells enriched from blood (not recorded which). In DNA form, the CDR3 reads TGCAGCGGGACAGGGGAAGAGACCCAGTACTTC. Translating gives CSGTGEETQYF.